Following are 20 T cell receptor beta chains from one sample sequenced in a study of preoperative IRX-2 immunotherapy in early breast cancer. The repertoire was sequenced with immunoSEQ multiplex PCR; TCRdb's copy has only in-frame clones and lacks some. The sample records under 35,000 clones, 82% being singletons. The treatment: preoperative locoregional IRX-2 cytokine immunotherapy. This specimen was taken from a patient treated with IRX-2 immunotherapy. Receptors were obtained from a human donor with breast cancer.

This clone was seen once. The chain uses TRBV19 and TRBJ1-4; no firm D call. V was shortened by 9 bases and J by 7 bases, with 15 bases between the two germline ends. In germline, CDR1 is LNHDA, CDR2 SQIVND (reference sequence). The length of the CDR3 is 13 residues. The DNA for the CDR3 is TGTGCCAGCGCAGGAACGGGAAGTGAAAAACTGTTTTTT. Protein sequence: CASAGTGSEKLFF.

The CDR3, as DNA: TGCGCCAGCAGCTTGGGGGGAACTAGCGGGGGCTACGAGCAGTACTTC. This encodes CASSLGGTSGGYEQYF. V gene TRBV5-1 combines with J gene TRBJ2-7, with 11 bases identical to TRBD2. The CDR3 has 16 amino acids. Losses at the gene ends were 0 bases for V and 3 bases for J; bases not matched to a gene: 5. In germline, CDR1 is SGHRS, CDR2 YFSETQ.

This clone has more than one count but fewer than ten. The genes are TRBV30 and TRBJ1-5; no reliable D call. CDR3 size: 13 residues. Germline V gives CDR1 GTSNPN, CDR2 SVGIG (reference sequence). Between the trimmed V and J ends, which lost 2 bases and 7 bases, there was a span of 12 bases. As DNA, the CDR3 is TGTGCCTGGAGTATGGGCTATCAACAGCCCCAGCATTTT. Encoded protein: CAWSMGYQQPQHF. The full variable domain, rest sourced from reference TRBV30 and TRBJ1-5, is SQTIHQWPATLVQPVGSPLSLECTVEGTSNPNLYWYRQAAGRGLQLLFYSVGIGQISSEVPQNLSASRPQDRQFILSSKKLLLSDSGFYLCAWSMGYQQPQHFGDGTRLSIL.

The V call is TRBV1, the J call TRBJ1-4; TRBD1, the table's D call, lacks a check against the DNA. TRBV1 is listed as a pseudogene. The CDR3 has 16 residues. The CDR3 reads CASSLHRGRANEKLFF. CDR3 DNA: TGCGCCAGCAGCCTGCACAGGGGGCGAGCTAATGAAAAACTGTTTTTT.

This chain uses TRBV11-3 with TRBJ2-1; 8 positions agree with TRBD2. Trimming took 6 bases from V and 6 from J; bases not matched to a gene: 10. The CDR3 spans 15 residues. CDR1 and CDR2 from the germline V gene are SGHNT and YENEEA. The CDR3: CASRTSGGNSNEQFF. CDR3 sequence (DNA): TGTGCCAGCAGGACAAGCGGGGGAAATTCCAATGAGCAGTTCTTC.

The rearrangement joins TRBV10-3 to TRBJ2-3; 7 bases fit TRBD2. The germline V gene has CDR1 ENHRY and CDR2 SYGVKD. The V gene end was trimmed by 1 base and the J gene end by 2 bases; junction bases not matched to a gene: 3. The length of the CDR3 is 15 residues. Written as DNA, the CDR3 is TGTGCCATCAGTGAGTTAAGCGGGACCACAGATACGCAGTATTTT. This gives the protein CAISELSGTTDTQYF.

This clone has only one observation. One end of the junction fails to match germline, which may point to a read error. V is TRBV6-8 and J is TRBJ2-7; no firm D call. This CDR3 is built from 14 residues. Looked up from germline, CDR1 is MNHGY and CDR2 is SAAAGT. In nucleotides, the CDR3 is TGTGCCATCAGTGGCCCGGTCAAACCTTACGAGCAGTACTTC. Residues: CAISGPVKPYEQYF.

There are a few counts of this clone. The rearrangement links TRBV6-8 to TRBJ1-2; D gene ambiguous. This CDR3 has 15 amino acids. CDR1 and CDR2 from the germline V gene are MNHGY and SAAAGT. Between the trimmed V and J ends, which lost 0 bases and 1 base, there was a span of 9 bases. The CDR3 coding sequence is TGTGCCAGCAGTTACTCCGGGTTCCATAACTATGGCTACACCTTC. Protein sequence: CASSYSGFHNYGYTF.

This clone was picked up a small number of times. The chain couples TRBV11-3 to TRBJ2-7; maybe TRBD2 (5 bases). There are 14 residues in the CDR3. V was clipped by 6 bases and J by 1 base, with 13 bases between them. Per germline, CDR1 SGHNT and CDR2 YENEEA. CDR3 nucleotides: TGTGCCAGCAGTTATACACCGGGGTCCTACGAGCAGTACTTC. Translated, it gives CASSYTPGSYEQYF. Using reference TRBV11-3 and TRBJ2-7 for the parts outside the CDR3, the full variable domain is EAGVVQSPRYKIIEKKQPVAFWCNPISGHNTLYWYLQNLGQGPELLIRYENEEAVDDSQLPKDRFSAERLKGVDSTLKIQPAELGDSAVYLCASSYTPGSYEQYFGPGTRLTVT.

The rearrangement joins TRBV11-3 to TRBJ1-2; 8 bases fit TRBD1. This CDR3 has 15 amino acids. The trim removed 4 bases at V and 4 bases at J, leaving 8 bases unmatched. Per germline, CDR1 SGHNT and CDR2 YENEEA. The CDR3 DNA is TGTGCCAGCAGCTCCATAGCCGGACAGGGCTATGGCTACACCTTC. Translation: CASSSIAGQGYGYTF.

CDR3 sequence reads: CASSLWGAKDTQYF. In DNA form, the CDR3 reads TGTGCCAGCAGTCTCTGGGGGGCAAAAGATACGCAGTATTTT. J is TRBJ2-3 and V is TRBV6-8; D is possibly TRBD1 or TRBD2 (6 bases each). Between the trimmed V and J ends, which lost 5 bases and 5 bases, there was a span of 14 bases. CDR3 length equals 14 residues. Germline-derived CDR1 and CDR2 are MNHGY and SAAAGT.

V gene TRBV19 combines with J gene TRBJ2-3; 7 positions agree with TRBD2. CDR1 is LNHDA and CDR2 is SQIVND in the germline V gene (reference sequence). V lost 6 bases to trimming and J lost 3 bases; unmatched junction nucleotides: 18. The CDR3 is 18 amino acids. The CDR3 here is CASSPLGDGPGGTDTQYF. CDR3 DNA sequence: TGTGCCAGTAGCCCCCTCGGCGACGGGCCCGGGGGGACAGATACGCAGTATTTT.

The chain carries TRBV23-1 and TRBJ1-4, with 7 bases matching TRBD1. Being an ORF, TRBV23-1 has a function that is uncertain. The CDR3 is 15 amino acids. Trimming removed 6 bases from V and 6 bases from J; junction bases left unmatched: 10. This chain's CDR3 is CASSQGGAPDEKLFF. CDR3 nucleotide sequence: TGCGCCAGCAGCCAGGGGGGGGCGCCGGATGAAAAACTGTTTTTT.

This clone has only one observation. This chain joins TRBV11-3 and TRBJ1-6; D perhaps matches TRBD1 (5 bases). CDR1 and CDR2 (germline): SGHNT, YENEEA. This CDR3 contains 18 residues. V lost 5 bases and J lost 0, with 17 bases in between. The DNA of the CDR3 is TGTGCCAGCAGCCAACGGGACCTCAAGAGCTCCTATAATTCACCCCTCCACTTT. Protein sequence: CASSQRDLKSSYNSPLHF.

CDR3 region: CASRPSGSYEQYF. CDR3 in DNA: TGTGCCAGTAGACCTAGCGGGAGCTACGAGCAGTACTTC. The chain employs TRBV19 and TRBJ2-7, with 10 bases lining up with TRBD2. V lost 6 bases, J lost 3 bases, and 2 bases stayed unmatched. This CDR3 comprises 13 residues. The germline CDR1 and CDR2 sequences are LNHDA and SQIVND (reference sequence).

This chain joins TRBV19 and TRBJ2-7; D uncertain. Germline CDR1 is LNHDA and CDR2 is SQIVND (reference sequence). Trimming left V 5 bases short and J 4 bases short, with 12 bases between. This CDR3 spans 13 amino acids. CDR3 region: CASSWGKGYEQYF. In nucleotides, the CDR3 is TGTGCCAGTAGTTGGGGAAAGGGTTACGAGCAGTACTTC.

CDR3: CATSEDRGANEQYF. CDR3 in DNA: TGTGCCACCAGCGAAGACCGAGGGGCTAACGAGCAGTACTTC. The chain carries TRBV15 and TRBJ2-7; perhaps D is TRBD1 or TRBD2 (5 bases each). The CDR3 is made up of 14 amino acids. Germline V CDR1 and CDR2: LNHNV, YYDKDF (reference sequence). Trimming took off 5 bases at V and 5 bases at J, with 16 bases between the two ends.

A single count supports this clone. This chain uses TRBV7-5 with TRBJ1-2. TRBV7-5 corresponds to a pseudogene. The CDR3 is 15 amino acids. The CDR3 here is CASSLSRQGGYGYTF. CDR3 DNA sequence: TGTGCCAGCAGCTTAAGTCGGCAGGGAGGCTATGGCTACACCTTC.

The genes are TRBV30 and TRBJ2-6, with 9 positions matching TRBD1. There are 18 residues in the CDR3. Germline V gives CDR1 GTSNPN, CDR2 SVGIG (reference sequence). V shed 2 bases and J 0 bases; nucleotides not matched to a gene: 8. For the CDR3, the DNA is TGTGCCTGGAGTAGACAGGGGGGCGGACGCTCTGGGGCCAACGTCCTGACTTTC. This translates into CAWSRQGGGRSGANVLTF.

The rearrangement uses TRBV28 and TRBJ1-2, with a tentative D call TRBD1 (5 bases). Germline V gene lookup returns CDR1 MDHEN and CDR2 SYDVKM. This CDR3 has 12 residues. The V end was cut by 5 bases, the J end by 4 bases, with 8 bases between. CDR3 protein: CASSPQGYGYTF. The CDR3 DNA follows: TGTGCCAGCAGTCCCCAGGGCTATGGCTACACCTTC.